A selection of T cell receptor beta chains follows, all from one sample in a study of T cell repertoires in ileal Crohn's disease. Produced via immunoSEQ multiplex PCR; TCRdb's table is partial and in-frame only. The sample holds 6,500 to 7,000 clones, 75% to 85% seen once. Sample: ileal tissue. Every receptor here comes from an adult with Crohn's disease. The CDR3 runs from the conserved cysteine through the conserved F or W. A D gene is named only where the DNA matches it firmly. Part of the rows lack a size; the others show once, few, many or a class for expanded clones.

>TRBV28|TRBJ2-5|NA|few
CASSLYGDQETQYF
TGTGCCAGCAGTTTATACGGAGATCAAGAGACCCAGTACTTC
>TRBV28|TRBJ2-3|TRBD2|once
CASSLVGLAGGITDTQYF
TGTGCCAGCAGTTTAGTAGGACTAGCGGGAGGGATCACAGATACGCAGTATTTT
>TRBV9|TRBJ2-3|NA|once
CASSLQGAGSTDTQYF
TGTGCCAGCAGCTTACAAGGGGCGGGAAGCACAGATACGCAGTATTTT
>TRBV19|TRBJ2-1|TRBD2|NA
CASSRSLAGGDNEQFF
TGTGCCAGTAGTAGGAGTCTAGCGGGAGGAGACAATGAGCAGTTCTTC
>TRBV7-9|TRBJ2-7|NA|NA
CASSYVGDEQYF
TGTGCCAGCAGCTATGTCGGAGACGAGCAGTACTTC
>TRBV6-4|TRBJ2-3|TRBD1|NA
CASSDSGTGGGDTQYF
TGTGCCAGCAGTGACTCTGGGACAGGGGGCGGAGATACGCAGTATTTT
>TRBV5-5|TRBJ2-5|NA|NA
CASSLGDRRQETQYF
TGTGCCAGCAGCTTGGGTGACAGACGACAAGAGACCCAGTACTTC
>TRBV5-1|TRBJ1-4|TRBD1|NA
CASSRGDRAGEKLFF
TGCGCCAGCAGCCGCGGGGACAGGGCTGGGGAAAAACTGTTTTTT
>TRBV7-9|TRBJ2-7|TRBD1|NA
CASSPGQGAEAWTYEQYF
TGTGCCAGCAGCCCTGGACAGGGGGCAGAAGCATGGACCTACGAGCAGTACTTC
>TRBV6-7|TRBJ2-6|TRBD1|NA
CASSQGQGPFGANVLTF
TGTGCCAGCAGCCAAGGACAGGGGCCCTTTGGGGCCAACGTCCTGACTTTC